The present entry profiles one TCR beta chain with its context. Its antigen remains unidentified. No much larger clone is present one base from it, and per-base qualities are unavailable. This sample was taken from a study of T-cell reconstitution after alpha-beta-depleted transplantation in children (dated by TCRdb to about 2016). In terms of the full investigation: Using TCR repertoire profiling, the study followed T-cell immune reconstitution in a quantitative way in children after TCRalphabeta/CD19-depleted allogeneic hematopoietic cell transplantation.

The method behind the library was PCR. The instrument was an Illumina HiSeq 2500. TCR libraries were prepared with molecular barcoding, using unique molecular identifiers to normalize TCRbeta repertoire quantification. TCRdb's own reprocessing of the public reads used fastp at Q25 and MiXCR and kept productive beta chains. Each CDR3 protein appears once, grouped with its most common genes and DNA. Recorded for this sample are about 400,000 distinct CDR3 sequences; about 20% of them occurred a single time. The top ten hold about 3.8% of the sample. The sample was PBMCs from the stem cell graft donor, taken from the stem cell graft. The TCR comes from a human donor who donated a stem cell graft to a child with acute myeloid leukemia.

This receptor carries the CDR3 CASSLWDLYNEQFF. The DNA sequence is TGCGCCAGCAGCTTGTGGGACTTATACAATGAGCAGTTCTTC. Recombination joined TRBV5-1 with TRBJ2-1; TRBD2 is perhaps the D gene, given 6 matching bases. V sheds 1 base and J sheds 4 bases, leaving 9 bases between their ends. Reading from cysteine to phenylalanine, the CDR3 counts 14 amino acids. Only the CDR3 DNA is retained, 42 bases long and in frame from the first base. Per the germline V gene, SGHRS is the CDR1 and YFSETQ is the CDR2.